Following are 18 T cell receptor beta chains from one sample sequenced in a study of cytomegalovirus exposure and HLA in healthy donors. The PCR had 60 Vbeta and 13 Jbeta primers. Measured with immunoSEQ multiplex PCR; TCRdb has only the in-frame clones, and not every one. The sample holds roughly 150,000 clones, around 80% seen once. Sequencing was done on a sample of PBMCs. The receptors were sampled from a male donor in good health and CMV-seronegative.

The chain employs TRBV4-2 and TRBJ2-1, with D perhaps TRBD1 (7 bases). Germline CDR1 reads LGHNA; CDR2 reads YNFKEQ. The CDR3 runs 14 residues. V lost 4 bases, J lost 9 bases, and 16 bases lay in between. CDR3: CASSPRDQGGEQFF. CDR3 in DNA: TGTGCCAGCAGCCCCCGAGATCAGGGGGGTGAGCAGTTCTTC.

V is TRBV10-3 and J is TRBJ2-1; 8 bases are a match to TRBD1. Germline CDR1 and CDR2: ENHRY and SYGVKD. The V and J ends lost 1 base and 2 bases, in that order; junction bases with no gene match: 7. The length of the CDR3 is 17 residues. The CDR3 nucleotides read TGTGCCATCAGTGAGTTCTCCGGGACAGGCACCTACAATGAGCAGTTCTTC. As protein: CAISEFSGTGTYNEQFF.

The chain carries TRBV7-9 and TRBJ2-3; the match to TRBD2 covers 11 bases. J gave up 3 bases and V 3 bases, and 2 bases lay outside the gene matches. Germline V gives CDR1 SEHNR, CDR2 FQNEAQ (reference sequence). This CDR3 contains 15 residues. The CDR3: CASSFSGRATDTQYF. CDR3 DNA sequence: TGTGCCAGCAGCTTTAGCGGGAGGGCAACAGATACGCAGTATTTT.

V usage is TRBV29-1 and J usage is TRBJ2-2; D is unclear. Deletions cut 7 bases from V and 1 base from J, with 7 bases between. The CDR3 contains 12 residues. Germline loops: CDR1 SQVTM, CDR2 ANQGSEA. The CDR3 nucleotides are TGCAGCGCCCTCGGGAACACCGGGGAGCTGTTTTTT. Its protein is CSALGNTGELFF.

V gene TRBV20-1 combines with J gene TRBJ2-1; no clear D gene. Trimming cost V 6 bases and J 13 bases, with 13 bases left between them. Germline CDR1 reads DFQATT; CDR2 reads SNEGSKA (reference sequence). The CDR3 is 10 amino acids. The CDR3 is CSADETLQFF. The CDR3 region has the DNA TGCAGTGCCGACGAGACTTTACAGTTCTTC.

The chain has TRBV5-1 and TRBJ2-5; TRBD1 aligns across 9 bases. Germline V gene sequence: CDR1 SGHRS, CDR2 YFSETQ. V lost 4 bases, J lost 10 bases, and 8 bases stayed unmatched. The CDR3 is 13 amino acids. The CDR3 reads CASSATTGGSQYF. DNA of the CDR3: TGCGCCAGCAGCGCGACGACAGGGGGGAGCCAGTACTTC.

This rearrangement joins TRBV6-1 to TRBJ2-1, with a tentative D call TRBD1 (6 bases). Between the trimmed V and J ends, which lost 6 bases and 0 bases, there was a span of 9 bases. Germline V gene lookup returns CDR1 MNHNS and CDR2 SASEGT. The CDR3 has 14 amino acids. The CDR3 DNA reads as TGTGCCAGCAGACCAGGGGTCTCCTACAATGAGCAGTTCTTC. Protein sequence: CASRPGVSYNEQFF.

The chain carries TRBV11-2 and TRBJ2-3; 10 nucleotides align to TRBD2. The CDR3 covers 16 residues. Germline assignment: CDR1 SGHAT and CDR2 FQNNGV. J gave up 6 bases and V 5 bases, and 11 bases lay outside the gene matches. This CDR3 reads CASSQPSGSALDTQYF. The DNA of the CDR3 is TGTGCCAGCAGCCAGCCTAGCGGGAGTGCTTTGGATACGCAGTATTTT.

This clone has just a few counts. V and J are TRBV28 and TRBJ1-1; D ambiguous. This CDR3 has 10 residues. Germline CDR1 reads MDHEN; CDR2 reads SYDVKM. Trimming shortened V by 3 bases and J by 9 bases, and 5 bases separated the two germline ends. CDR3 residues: CASSLRKAFF. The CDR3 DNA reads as TGTGCCAGCAGTTTGAGGAAAGCTTTCTTT.

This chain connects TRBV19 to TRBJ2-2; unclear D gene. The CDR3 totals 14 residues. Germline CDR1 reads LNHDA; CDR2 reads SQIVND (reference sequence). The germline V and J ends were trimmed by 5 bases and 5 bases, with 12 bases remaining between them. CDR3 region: CASSPRRGTGELFF. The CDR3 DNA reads TGTGCCAGTAGTCCTAGACGAGGTACCGGGGAGCTGTTTTTT.

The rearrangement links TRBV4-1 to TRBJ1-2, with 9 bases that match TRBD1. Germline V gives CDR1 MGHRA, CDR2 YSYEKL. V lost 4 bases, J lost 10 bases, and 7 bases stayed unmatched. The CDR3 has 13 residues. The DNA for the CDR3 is TGCGCCAGCAGCCGTACCGGGACAGGGCTCTACACCTTC. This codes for CASSRTGTGLYTF.

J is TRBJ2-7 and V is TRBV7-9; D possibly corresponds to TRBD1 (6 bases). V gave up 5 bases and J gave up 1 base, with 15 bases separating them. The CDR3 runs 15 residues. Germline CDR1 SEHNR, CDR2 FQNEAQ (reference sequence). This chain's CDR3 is CASSRVPGHSYEQYF. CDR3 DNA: TGTGCCAGCAGCAGAGTCCCGGGACATTCCTACGAGCAGTACTTC.

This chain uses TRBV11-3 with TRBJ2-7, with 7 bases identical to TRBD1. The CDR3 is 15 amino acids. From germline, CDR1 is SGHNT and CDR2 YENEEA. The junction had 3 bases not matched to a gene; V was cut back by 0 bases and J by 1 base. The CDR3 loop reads CASSLETGSSYEQYF. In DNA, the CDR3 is TGTGCCAGCAGCTTAGAGACAGGGTCATCCTACGAGCAGTACTTC.

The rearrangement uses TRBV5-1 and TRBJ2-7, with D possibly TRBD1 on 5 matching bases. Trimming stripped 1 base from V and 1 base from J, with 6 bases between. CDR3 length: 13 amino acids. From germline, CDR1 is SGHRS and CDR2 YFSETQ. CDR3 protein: CASSLRQSYEQYF. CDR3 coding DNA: TGCGCCAGCAGCTTGCGACAGTCCTACGAGCAGTACTTC.

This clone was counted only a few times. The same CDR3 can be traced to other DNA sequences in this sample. CDR3 nucleotide sequence: TGTGCCTGGAGTGCATCCTCCTATAATTCACCCCTCCACTTT. Translated: CAWSASSYNSPLHF. This chain connects TRBV30 to TRBJ1-6; D is undetermined. V lost 1 base to trimming and J lost 0 bases, with 4 bases between them. The CDR3 has 14 residues. Per germline, CDR1 GTSNPN and CDR2 SVGIG (reference sequence).

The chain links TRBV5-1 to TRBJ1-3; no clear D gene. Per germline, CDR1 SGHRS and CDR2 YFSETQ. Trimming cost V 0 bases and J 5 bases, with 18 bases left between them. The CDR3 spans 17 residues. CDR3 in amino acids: CASSLGMDYLSRNTIYF. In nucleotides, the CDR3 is TGCGCCAGCAGCTTGGGGATGGACTACCTGAGTAGAAACACCATATATTTT. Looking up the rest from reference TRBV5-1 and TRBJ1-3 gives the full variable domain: KAGVTQTPRYLIKTRGQQVTLSCSPISGHRSVSWYQQTPGQGLQFLFEYFSETQRNKGNFPGRFSGRQFSNSRSEMNVSTLELGDSALYLCASSLGMDYLSRNTIYFGEGSWLTVV.

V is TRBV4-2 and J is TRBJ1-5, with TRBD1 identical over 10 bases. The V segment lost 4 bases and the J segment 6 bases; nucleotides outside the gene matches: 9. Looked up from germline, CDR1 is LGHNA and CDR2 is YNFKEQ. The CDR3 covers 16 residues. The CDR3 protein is CASSLNRQGAGQPQHF. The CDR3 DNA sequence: TGTGCCAGCAGCCTCAACCGACAGGGGGCGGGTCAGCCCCAGCATTTT.

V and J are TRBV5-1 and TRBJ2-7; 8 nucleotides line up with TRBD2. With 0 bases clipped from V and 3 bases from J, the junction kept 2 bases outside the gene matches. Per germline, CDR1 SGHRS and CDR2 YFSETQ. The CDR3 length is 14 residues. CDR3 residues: CASSLGTSGYEQYF. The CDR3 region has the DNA TGCGCCAGCAGCTTGGGCACTAGCGGCTACGAGCAGTACTTC.